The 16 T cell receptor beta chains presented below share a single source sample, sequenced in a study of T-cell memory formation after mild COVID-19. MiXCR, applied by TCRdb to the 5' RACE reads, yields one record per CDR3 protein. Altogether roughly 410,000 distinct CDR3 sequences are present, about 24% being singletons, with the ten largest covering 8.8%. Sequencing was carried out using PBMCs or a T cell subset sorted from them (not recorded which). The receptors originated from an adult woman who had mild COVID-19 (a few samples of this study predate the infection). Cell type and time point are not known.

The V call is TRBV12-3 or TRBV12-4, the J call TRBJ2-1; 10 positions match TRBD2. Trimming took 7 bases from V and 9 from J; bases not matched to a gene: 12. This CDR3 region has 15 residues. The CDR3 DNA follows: TGTGCCAGCACCTCACCGGGGACTAGCGAGTCTGAGCAGTTCTTC. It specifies CASTSPGTSESEQFF.

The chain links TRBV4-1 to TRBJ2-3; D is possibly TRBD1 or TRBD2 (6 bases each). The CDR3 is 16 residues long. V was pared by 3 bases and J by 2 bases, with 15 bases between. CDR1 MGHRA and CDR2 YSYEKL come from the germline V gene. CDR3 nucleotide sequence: TGCGCCAGCAGCCAGCCTCGGAGGGGACACACAGATACGCAGTATTTT. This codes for CASSQPRRGHTDTQYF.

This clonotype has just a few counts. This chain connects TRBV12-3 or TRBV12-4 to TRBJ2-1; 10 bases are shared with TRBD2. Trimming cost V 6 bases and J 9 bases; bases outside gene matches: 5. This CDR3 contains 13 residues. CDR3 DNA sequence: TGTGCCAGCAGGCCTAGCGGGGGCAGTGAGCAGTTCTTC. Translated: CASRPSGGSEQFF.

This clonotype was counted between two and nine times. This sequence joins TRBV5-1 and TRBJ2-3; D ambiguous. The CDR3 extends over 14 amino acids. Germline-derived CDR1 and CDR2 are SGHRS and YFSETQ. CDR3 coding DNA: TGCGCGACCAAGAAGGAGTTTAGCACAGATACGCAGTATTTT. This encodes CATKKEFSTDTQYF.

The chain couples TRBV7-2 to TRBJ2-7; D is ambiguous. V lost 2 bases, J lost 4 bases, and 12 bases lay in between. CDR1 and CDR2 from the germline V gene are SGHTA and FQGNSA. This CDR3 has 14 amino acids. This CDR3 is CASSLTGRRYEQYF. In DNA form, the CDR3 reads TGTGCCAGCAGCTTAACCGGCCGGAGATACGAGCAGTACTTC.

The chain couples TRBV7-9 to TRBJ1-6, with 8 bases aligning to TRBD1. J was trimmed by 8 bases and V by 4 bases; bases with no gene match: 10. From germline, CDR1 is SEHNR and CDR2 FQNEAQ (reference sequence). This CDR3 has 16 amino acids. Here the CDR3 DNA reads TGTGCCAGCAGCTCCGGACAGGGCAAATGGGATTCACCCCTCCACTTT. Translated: CASSSGQGKWDSPLHF.

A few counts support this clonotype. CDR3 sequence: CASRRGRADEQYF. CDR3 DNA: TGTGCCAGCAGACGAGGGAGGGCGGACGAGCAGTACTTC. The chain combines TRBV12-3 or TRBV12-4 with TRBJ2-7; 7 bases line up with TRBD2. J was trimmed by 5 bases and V by 6 bases; bases with no gene match: 7. The CDR3 extends over 13 amino acids.

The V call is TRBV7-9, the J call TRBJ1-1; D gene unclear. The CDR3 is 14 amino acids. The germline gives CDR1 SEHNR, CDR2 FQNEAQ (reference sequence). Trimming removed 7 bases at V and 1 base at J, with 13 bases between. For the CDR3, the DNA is TGTGCCAGCATTAGGTTGAATACGAACACTGAAGCTTTCTTT. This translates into CASIRLNTNTEAFF. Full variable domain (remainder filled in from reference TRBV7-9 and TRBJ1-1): DTGVSQNPRHKITKRGQNVTFRCDPISEHNRLYWYRQTLGQGPEFLTYFQNEAQLEKSRLLSDRFSAERPKGSFSTLEIQRTEQGDSAMYLCASIRLNTNTEAFFGQGTRLTVV.

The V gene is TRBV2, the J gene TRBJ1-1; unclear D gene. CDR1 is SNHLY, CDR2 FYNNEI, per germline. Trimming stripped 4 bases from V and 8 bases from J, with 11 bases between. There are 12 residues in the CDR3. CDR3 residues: CASSGPVAEAFF. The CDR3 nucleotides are TGTGCCAGCAGTGGTCCGGTGGCAGAAGCTTTCTTT.

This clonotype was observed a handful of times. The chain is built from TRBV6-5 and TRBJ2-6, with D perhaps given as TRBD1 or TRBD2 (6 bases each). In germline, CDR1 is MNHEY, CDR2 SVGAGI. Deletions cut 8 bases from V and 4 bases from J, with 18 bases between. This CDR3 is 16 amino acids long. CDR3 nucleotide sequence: TGTGCCAGCGCACGGGGGCAGTTAGGAGGGGCCAACGTCCTGACTTTC. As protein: CASARGQLGGANVLTF.

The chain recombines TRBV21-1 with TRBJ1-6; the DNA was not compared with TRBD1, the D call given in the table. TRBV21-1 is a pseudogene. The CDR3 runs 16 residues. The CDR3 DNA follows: TGTGCCAGCAGCAAAGAAGGTGGCGGCGGGAATTCACCCCTCCACTTT. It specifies CASSKEGGGGNSPLHF.

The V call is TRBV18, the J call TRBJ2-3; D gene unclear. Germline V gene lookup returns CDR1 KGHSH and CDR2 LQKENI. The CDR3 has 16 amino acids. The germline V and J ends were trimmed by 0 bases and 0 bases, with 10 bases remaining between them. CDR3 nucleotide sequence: TGTGCCAGCTCACCACCAGAACAGATTAGCACAGATACGCAGTATTTT. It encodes CASSPPEQISTDTQYF.

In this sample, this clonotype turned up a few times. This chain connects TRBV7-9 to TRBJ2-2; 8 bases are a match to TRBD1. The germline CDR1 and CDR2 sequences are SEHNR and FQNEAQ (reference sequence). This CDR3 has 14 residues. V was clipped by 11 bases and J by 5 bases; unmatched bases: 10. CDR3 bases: TGTGCCCCCCAGGGGGCAGTCCTTACCGGGGAGCTGTTTTTT. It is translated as CAPQGAVLTGELFF.

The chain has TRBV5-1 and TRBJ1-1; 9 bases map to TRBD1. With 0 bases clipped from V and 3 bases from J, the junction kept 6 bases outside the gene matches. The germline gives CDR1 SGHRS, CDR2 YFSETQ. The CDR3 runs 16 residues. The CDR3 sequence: CASSLVQGASDTEAFF. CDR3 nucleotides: TGCGCCAGCAGCTTGGTACAGGGGGCGAGTGACACTGAAGCTTTCTTT.

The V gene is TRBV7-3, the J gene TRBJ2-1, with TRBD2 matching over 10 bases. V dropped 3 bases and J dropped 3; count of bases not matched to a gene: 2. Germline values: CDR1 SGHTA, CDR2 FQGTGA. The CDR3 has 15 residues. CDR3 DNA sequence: TGTGCCAGCAGCTTCCGGACTAGCGGCTACAATGAGCAGTTCTTC. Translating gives CASSFRTSGYNEQFF.

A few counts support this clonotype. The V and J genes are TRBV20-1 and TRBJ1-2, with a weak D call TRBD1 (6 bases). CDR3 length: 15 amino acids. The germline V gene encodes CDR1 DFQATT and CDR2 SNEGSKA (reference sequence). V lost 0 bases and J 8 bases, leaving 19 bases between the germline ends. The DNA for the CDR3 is TGCAGTGCTAGAGACCCGACAGGCCGATTACTAGGCTACACCTTC. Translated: CSARDPTGRLLGYTF.